The 14 T cell receptor beta chains below all came from one sample that was sequenced in a study of blood T cell repertoires in COVID-19. Data came from immunoSEQ multiplex PCR; TCRdb stores just in-frame clones and leaves some out. The sample consists of about 200,000 clones, 82% of them appearing once. Sample: peripheral blood. All receptors derive from a woman at least 80 years old with COVID-19, enrolled during active disease.

The V gene is TRBV19, the J gene TRBJ1-2; 9 nucleotides agree with TRBD1. CDR3 length equals 13 residues. V lost 5 bases, J lost 10 bases, and 8 bases stayed unmatched. Germline CDR1 and CDR2: LNHDA and SQIVND (reference sequence). CDR3 sequence: CASSARDRVFYTF. The DNA for the CDR3 is TGTGCCAGTAGTGCCCGGGACAGGGTGTTCTACACCTTC. Full variable domain (remainder filled in from reference TRBV19 and TRBJ1-2): DGGITQSPKYLFRKEGQNVTLSCEQNLNHDAMYWYRQDPGQGLRLIYYSQIVNDFQKGDIAEGYSVSREKKESFPLTVTSAQKNPTAFYLCASSARDRVFYTFGSGTRLTVV.

This clone was found many times. V gene TRBV6-5 combines with J gene TRBJ1-2, with 7 bases identical to TRBD1. V gave up 6 bases and J gave up 7 bases; unmatched junction bases: 14. Germline assignment: CDR1 MNHEY and CDR2 SVGAGI. The CDR3 spans 15 residues. CDR3 DNA: TGTGCCAGCAGCCCATACGGGACAGACCTGATTGGCTACACCTTC. Its translation is CASSPYGTDLIGYTF.

The chain employs TRBV15 and TRBJ2-7, with a possible D match to TRBD1 (6 bases). V was trimmed by 0 bases and J by 4 bases, leaving 13 bases between them. There are 15 residues in the CDR3. Germline V gene lookup returns CDR1 LNHNV and CDR2 YYDKDF (reference sequence). The CDR3 here is CATSRDRGNNYEQYF. The CDR3 coding sequence is TGTGCCACCAGCAGAGACAGGGGTAATAATTACGAGCAGTACTTC.

The chain recombines TRBV4-1 with TRBJ2-2, with 13 bases fitting TRBD2. V was pared by 4 bases and J by 9 bases, with 8 bases of the junction left unmatched. Germline V gives CDR1 MGHRA, CDR2 YSYEKL. The CDR3 is 16 amino acids. CDR3 in DNA: TGCGCCAGCAGCCCCTGGACTAGCGGGAGCGGCCGGGAGCTGTTTTTT. Residues: CASSPWTSGSGRELFF.

This clone appeared a single time. This sequence joins TRBV5-1 and TRBJ2-7; 8 bases match TRBD2. V lost 0 bases to trimming and J lost 1 base; unmatched junction nucleotides: 6. Germline loops: CDR1 SGHRS, CDR2 YFSETQ. The CDR3 runs to 16 residues. The CDR3: CASSLDSGGSSYEQYF. CDR3 bases: TGCGCCAGCAGCTTGGACAGCGGGGGATCTTCCTACGAGCAGTACTTC.

The chain has TRBV30 and TRBJ2-7; TRBD1 aligns across 9 bases. Germline assignment: CDR1 GTSNPN and CDR2 SVGIG (reference sequence). With 5 bases clipped from V and 3 bases from J, the junction kept 5 bases outside the gene matches. CDR3 length: 13 amino acids. This chain's CDR3 is CAWSGTGIYEQYF. The CDR3 bases are TGTGCCTGGTCCGGGACAGGGATCTACGAGCAGTACTTC. Based on the CDR3 plus reference TRBV30 and TRBJ2-7, the full variable domain is SQTIHQWPATLVQPVGSPLSLECTVEGTSNPNLYWYRQAAGRGLQLLFYSVGIGQISSEVPQNLSASRPQDRQFILSSKKLLLSDSGFYLCAWSGTGIYEQYFGPGTRLTVT.

This clone was recorded once. The chain joins TRBV4-2 to TRBJ2-1; 9 bases align to TRBD1. This CDR3 is 20 amino acids long. J gave up 0 bases and V 2 bases, and 14 bases lay outside the gene matches. Germline V gives CDR1 LGHNA, CDR2 YNFKEQ. The CDR3 sequence is CASSQRLQGALLSSYNEQFF. CDR3 nucleotide sequence: TGTGCCAGCAGCCAACGACTACAGGGGGCCCTTCTAAGCTCCTACAATGAGCAGTTCTTC.

V usage is TRBV7-3 and J usage is TRBJ2-1, with D possibly being TRBD2 (6 bases). Germline-derived CDR1 and CDR2 are SGHTA and FQGTGA. The CDR3 contains 14 residues. Trimming stripped 5 bases from V and 3 bases from J, with 11 bases between. In nucleotides, the CDR3 is TGTGCCAGCAGCCCACGACTAGACTACAATGAGCAGTTCTTC. Protein product: CASSPRLDYNEQFF.

The chain joins TRBV5-6 to TRBJ1-1, with 9 positions matching TRBD1. The V segment lost 3 bases and the J segment 2 bases; nucleotides outside the gene matches: 2. Germline V lookup: CDR1 SGHDT, CDR2 YYEEEE. This CDR3 is 14 amino acids long. CDR3 residues: CASSWGQGNTEAFF. The DNA for the CDR3 is TGTGCCAGCAGCTGGGGACAGGGTAACACTGAAGCTTTCTTT.

The chain is built from TRBV18 and TRBJ1-2; 7 nucleotides agree with TRBD1. V shed 1 base and J 8 bases; nucleotides not matched to a gene: 4. CDR1 is KGHSH, CDR2 LQKENI, per germline. CDR3 length: 13 residues. This CDR3 is CASSPRTGKGYTF. For the CDR3, the DNA is TGTGCCAGCTCACCACGGACAGGAAAGGGCTACACCTTC.

The chain uses TRBV5-4 and TRBJ2-1; 7 bases are shared with TRBD2. The trim removed 4 bases at V and 3 bases at J, leaving 10 bases unmatched. The germline CDR1 and CDR2 sequences are SGHNT and YYREEE (reference sequence). The CDR3 covers 16 residues. In DNA form, the CDR3 reads TGTGCCAGCAGCGGCAGCGGGGCGGGAGTCTACAATGAGCAGTTCTTC. As protein: CASSGSGAGVYNEQFF.

The chain has TRBV28 and TRBJ1-2, with TRBD1 matching over 8 bases. Germline-derived CDR1 and CDR2 are MDHEN and SYDVKM. The V and J ends lost 6 bases and 5 bases, in that order; junction bases with no gene match: 23. This CDR3 contains 19 residues. The CDR3 DNA reads as TGTGCCAGCAGCCTAGGGGTGAGGGACAGGAGGATGGGGATGTATGGCTACACCTTC. Translating it yields CASSLGVRDRRMGMYGYTF.

The CDR3, as DNA: TGTGCCAGCAGTATAGCGGGGGGGGCAGATACGCAGTATTTT. It encodes CASSIAGGADTQYF. The chain employs TRBV5-4 and TRBJ2-3, with 11 bases lining up with TRBD2. This CDR3 has 14 residues. Germline lookup yields CDR1 SGHNT and CDR2 YYREEE (reference sequence). Trimming removed 5 bases from V and 4 bases from J; junction bases left unmatched: 3.

The rearrangement uses TRBV4-1 and TRBJ1-5; 9 bases fit TRBD1. CDR1 is MGHRA and CDR2 is YSYEKL in the germline V gene. V lost 3 bases, J lost 7 bases, and 7 bases stayed unmatched. The CDR3 totals 15 residues. The CDR3 loop reads CASSQATGGSQPQHF. The CDR3 DNA sequence: TGCGCCAGCAGCCAGGCCACAGGGGGCAGCCAGCCCCAGCATTTT.